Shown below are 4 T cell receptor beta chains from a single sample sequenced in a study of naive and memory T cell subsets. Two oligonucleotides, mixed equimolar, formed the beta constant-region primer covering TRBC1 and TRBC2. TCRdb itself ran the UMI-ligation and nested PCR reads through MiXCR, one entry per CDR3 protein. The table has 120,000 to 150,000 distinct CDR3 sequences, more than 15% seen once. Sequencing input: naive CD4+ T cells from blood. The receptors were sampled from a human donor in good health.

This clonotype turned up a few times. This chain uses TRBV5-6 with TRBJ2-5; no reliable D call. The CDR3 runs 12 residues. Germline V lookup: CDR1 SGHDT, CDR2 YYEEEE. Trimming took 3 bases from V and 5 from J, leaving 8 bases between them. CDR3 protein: CASSSSLETQYF. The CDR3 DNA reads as TGTGCCAGCAGCTCTTCACTGGAGACCCAGTACTTC. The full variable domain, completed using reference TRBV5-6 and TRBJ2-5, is DAGVTQSPTHLIKTRGQQVTLRCSPKSGHDTVSWYQQALGQGPQFIFQYYEEEERQRGNFPDRFSGHQFPNYSSELNVNALLLGDSALYLCASSSSLETQYFGPGTRLLVL.

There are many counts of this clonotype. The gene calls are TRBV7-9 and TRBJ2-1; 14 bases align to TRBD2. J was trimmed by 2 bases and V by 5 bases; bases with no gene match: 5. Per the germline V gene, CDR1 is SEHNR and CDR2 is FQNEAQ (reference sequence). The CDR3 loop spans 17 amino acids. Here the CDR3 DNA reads TGTGCCAGCAGCCGGGGACTAGCGGGGGAAGCCTACAATGAGCAGTTCTTC. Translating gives CASSRGLAGEAYNEQFF.

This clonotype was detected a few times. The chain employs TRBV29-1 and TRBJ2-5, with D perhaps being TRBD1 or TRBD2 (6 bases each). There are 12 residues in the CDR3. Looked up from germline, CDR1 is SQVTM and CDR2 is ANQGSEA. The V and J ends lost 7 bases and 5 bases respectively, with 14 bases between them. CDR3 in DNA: TGCAGCGCCAAAAGGAGGGGGGAGACCCAGTACTTC. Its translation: CSAKRRGETQYF.

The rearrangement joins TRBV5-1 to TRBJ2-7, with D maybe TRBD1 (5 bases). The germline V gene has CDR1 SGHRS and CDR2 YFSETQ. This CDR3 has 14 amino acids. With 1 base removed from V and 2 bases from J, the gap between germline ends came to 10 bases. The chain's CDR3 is CASSLTGEAYEQYF. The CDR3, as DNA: TGCGCCAGCAGCTTGACAGGTGAAGCCTACGAGCAGTACTTC.